This T cell receptor beta chain was recorded in a study of identical twins. A universal primer binding site was introduced by template switching. The final cDNA contained unique molecular identifiers. MiXCR was run by TCRdb on the 5' RACE reads, yielding one entry per CDR3 protein. The sample has 200,000 to 250,000 distinct CDR3 sequences, under 12% seen once. Findings and caveats of the study: Twins' excess sharing was less marked for out-of-frame beta sequences. Abundant beta clonotypes from cord blood bore fewer insertions; memory repertoires lacked this pattern.

This clonotype was observed many times. The antigen is not known. The germline V gene encodes CDR1 SEHNR and CDR2 FQNEAQ (reference sequence). The CDR3 runs 14 residues. Trimming took 1 base from V and 6 from J, leaving 10 bases between them. This rearrangement joins TRBV7-9 to TRBJ2-1; no firm D call. The clonotype was recovered from a man aged 45-65 years in good health. The sequenced material came from memory T cells sorted from blood. The CDR3 nucleotides read TGTGCCAGCAGCTTAGGTCCTTCCAGCAATGAGCAGTTCTTC. Residues: CASSLGPSSNEQFF. Full variable domain (rest looked up from reference TRBV7-9 and TRBJ2-1): DTGVSQNPRHKITKRGQNVTFRCDPISEHNRLYWYRQTLGQGPEFLTYFQNEAQLEKSRLLSDRFSAERPKGSFSTLEIQRTEQGDSAMYLCASSLGPSSNEQFFGPGTRLTVL.